This T cell receptor beta chain was identified in a study of early T cells in non-severe SARS-CoV-2 infection. Study overall: Chains were unpaired, as sequencing was done on bulk RNA from unsorted whole blood. Study-wide results and limits: VDJdb matches were skewed toward anti-spike CD8 T cell responses.

In the library, individual cDNA molecules carried attached unique molecular identifiers. MiXCR, applied by TCRdb to the 5' RACE reads, yields one record per CDR3 protein. The sample records about 55,000 distinct CDR3 sequences, about 15% being singletons. Ten or more counts support this clonotype. Its cognate antigen is unknown. CDR1 and CDR2 from the germline V gene are MNHNS and SASEGT. This CDR3 is built from 15 residues. After removal of 4 bases from V and 5 bases from J, the junction contained 4 bases not matched to a gene. V and J are TRBV6-1 and TRBJ2-3; 12 nucleotides match TRBD2. The sequence was collected from an adult who was a healthcare worker with PCR-confirmed SARS-CoV-2 infection or an uninfected control (not recorded which). The sequences come from whole blood, collected at baseline. The DNA for the CDR3 is TGTGCCAGCAGTGCGACTAGCGGGGGCCAAGATACGCAGTATTTT. Its protein product is CASSATSGGQDTQYF.